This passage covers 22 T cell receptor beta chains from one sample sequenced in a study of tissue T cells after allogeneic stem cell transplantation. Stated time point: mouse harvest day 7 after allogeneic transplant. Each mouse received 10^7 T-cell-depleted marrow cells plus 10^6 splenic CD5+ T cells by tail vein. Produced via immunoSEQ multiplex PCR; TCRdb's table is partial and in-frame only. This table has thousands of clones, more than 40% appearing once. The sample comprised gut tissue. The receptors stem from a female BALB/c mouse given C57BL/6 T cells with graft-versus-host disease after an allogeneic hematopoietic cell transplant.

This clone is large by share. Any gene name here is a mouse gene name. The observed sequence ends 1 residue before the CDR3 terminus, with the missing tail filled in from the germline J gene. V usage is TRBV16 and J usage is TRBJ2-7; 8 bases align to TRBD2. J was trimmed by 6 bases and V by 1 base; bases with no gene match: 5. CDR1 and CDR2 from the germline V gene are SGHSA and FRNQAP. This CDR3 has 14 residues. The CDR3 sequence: CASSLAGGRGEQYF. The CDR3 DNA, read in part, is TGTGCAAGCAGCTTAGCGGGGGGGCGCGGTGAACAGTAC. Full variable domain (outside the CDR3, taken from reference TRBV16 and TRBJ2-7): NAGVIQTPRHKVTGKGQEATLWCEPISGHSAVFWYRQTIVQGLEFLTYFRNQAPIDDSGMPKERFSAQMPNQSHSTLKIQSTQPQDSAVYLCASSLAGGRGEQYFGPGTRLTVL.

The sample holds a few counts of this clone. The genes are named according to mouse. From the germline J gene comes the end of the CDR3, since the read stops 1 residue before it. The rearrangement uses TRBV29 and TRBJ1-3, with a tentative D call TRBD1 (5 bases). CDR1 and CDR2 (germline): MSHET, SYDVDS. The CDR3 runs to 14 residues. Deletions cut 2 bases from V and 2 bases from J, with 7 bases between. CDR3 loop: CASSLGRAGNTLYF. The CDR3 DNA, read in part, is TGTGCTAGCAGTTTAGGCAGGGCTGGAAATACGCTCTAT.

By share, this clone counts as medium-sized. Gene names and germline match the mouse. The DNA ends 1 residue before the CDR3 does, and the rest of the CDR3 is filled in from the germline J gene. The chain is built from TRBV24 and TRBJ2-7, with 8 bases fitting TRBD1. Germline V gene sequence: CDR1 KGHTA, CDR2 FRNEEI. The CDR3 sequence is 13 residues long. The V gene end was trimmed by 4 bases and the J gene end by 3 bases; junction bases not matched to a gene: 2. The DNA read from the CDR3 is TGTGCCAGCAGTCCGGGACAGGACTATGAACAGTAC. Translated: CASSPGQDYEQY. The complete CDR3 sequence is CASSPGQDYEQYF.

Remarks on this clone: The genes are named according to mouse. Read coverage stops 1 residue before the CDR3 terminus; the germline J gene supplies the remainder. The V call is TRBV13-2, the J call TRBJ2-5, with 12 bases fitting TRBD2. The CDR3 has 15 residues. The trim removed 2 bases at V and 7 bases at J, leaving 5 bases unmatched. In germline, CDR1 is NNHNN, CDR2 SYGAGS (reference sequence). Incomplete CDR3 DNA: TGTGCCAGCGGTGAGGGACTGGGGGGAGGAAACACCCAGTAC. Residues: CASGEGLGGGNTQY. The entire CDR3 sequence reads CASGEGLGGGNTQYF.

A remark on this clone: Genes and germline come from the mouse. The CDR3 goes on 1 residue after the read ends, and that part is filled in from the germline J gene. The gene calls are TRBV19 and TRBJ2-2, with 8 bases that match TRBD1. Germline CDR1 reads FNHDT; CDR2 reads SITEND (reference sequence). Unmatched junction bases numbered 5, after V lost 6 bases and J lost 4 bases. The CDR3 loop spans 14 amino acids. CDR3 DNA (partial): TGTGCCAGCATCCTCGACAGGGGCACCGGGCAGCTCTAC. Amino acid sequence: CASILDRGTGQLY. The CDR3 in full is CASILDRGTGQLYF.

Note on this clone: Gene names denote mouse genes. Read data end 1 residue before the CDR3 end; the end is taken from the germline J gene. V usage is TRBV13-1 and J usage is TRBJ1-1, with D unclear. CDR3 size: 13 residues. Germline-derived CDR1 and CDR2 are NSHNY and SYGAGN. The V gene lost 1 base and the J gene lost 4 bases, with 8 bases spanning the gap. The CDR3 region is CASSDWAGTEVFF. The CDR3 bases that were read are TGTGCCAGCAGTGATTGGGCGGGCACAGAAGTCTTC.

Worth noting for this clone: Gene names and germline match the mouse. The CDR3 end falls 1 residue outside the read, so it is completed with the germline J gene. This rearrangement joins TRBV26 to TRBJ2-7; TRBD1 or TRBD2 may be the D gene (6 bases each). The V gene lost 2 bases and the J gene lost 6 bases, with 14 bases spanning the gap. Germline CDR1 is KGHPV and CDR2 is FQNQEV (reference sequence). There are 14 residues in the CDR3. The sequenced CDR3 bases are TGTGCCAGCAGTCTGAAGCGGGGGCGCTTTGAACAGTAC. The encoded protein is CASSLKRGRFEQY. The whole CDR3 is CASSLKRGRFEQYF.

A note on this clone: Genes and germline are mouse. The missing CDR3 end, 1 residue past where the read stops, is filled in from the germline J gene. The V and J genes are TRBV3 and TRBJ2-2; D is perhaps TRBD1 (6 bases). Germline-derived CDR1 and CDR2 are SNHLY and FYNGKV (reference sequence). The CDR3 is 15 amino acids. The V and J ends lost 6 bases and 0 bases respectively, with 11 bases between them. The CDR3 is CASSRDTANTGQLYF. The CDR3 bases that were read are TGTGCCAGCAGTCGGGACACTGCAAACACCGGGCAGCTCTAC.

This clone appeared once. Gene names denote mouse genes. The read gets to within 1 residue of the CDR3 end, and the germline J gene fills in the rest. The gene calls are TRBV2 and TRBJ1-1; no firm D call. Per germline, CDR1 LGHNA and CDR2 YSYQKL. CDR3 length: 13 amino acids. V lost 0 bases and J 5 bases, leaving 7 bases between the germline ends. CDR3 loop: CASSQEPQTEVFF. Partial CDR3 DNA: TGTGCCAGCAGCCAAGAACCACAAACAGAAGTCTTC. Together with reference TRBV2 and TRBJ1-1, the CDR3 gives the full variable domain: DPKIIQKPKYLVAVTGSEKILICEQYLGHNAMYWYRQSAKKPLEFMFSYSYQKLMDNQTASSRFQPQSSKKNHLDLQITALKPDDSATYFCASSQEPQTEVFFGKGTRLTVV.

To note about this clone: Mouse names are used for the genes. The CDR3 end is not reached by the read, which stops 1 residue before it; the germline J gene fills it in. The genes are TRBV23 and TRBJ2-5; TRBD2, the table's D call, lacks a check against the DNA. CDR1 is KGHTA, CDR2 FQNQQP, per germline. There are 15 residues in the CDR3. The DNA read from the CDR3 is TGCTCCAGCAGTCAATTGGGGGGCCGACAAGACACCCAGTAC. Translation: CSSSQLGGRQDTQY. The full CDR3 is CSSSQLGGRQDTQYF.

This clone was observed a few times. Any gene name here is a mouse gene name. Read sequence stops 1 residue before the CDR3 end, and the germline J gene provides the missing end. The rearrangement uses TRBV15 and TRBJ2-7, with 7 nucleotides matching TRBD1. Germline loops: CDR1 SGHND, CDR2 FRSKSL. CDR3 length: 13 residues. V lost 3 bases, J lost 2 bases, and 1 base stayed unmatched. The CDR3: CASSFGTAYEQYF. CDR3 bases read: TGTGCCAGCAGTTTCGGGACAGCCTATGAACAGTAC.

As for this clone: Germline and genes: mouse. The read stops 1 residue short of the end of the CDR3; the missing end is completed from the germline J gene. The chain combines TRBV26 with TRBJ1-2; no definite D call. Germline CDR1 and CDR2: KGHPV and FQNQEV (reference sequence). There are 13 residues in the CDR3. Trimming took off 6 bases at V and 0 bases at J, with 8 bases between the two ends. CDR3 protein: CASSPNANSDYTF. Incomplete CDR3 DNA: TGTGCCAGCAGCCCGAATGCAAACTCCGACTACACC.

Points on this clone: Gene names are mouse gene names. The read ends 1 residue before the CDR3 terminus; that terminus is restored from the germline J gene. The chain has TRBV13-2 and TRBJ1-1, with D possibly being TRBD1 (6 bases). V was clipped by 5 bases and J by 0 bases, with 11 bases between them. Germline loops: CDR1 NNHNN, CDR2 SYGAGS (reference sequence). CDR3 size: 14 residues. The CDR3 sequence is CASGLRQANTEVFF. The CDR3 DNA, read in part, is TGTGCCAGCGGCCTCCGACAGGCAAACACAGAAGTCTTC.

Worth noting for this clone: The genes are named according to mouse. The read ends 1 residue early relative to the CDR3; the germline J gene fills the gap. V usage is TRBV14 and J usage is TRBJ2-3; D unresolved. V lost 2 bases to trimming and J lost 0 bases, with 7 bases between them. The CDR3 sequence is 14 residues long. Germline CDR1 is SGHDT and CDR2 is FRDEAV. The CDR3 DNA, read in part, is TGTGCCAGCAGTTTTCTGGCTAGTGCAGAAACGCTGTAT. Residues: CASSFLASAETLY. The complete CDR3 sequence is CASSFLASAETLYF.

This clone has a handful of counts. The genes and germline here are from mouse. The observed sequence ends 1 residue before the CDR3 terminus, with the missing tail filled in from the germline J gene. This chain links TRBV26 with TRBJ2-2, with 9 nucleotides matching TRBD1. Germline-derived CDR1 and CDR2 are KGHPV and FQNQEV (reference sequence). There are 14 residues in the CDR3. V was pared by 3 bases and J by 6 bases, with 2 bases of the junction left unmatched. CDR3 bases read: TGTGCCAGCAGTCTACAGGGGGCCCCCGGGCAGCTCTAC. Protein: CASSLQGAPGQLY. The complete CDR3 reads CASSLQGAPGQLYF.

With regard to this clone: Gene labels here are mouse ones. The CDR3 sequence: CSSSQSGGRVFF. The CDR3 bases that were read are TGCTCCAGCAGTCAATCGGGGGGGCGAGTCTTC. This chain connects TRBV23 to TRBJ1-1. The CDR3 end is not reached by the read, which stops 1 residue before it; the germline J gene fills it in. The CDR3 covers 12 residues. CDR1 KGHTA and CDR2 FQNQQP come from the germline V gene.

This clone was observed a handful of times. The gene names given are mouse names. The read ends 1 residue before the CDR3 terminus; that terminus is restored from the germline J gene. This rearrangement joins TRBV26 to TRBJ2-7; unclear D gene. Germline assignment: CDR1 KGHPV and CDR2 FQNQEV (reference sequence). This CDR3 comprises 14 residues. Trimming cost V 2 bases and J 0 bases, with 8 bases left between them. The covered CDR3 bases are TGTGCCAGCAGTCTGAACAATCCCTCCTATGAACAGTAC. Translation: CASSLNNPSYEQY. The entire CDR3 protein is CASSLNNPSYEQYF. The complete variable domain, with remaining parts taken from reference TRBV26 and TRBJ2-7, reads NSKVIQTPRYLVKGQGQKAKMRCIPEKGHPVVFWYQQNKNNEFKFLINFQNQEVLQQIDMTEKRFSAECPSNSPCSLEIQSSEAGDSALYLCASSLNNPSYEQYFGPGTRLTVL.

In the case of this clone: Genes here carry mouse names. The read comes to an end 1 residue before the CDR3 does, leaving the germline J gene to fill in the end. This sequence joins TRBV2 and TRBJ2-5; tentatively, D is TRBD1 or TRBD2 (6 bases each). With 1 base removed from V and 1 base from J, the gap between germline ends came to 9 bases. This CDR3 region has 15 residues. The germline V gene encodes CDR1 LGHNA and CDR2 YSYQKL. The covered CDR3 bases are TGTGCCAGCAGCCAAGTCGGGGGCGACCAAGACACCCAGTAC. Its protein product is CASSQVGGDQDTQY. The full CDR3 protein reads CASSQVGGDQDTQYF.

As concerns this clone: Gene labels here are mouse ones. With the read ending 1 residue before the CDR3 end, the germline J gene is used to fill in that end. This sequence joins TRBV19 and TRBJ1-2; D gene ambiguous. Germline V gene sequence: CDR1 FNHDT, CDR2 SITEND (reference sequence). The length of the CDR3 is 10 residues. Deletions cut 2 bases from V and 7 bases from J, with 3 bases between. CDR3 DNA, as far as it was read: TGTGCCAGCAGTATGGGCGACTACACC. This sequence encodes CASSMGDYT. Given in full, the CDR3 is CASSMGDYTF.

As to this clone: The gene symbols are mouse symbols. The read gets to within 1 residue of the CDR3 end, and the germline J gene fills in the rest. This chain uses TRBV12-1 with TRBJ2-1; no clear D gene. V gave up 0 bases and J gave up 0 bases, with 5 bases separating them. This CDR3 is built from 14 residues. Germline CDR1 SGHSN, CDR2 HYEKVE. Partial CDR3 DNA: TGTGCCAGCTCTCTCGAGGATAACTATGCTGAGCAGTTC. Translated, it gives CASSLEDNYAEQF. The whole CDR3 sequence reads CASSLEDNYAEQFF. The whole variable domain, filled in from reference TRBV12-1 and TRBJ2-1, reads DSGVVQSPRHIIKEKGGRSVLTCIPISGHSNVVWYQQTLGKELKFLIQHYEKVERDKGFLPSRFSVQQFDDYHSEMNMSALELEDSAMYFCASSLEDNYAEQFFGPGTRLTVL.

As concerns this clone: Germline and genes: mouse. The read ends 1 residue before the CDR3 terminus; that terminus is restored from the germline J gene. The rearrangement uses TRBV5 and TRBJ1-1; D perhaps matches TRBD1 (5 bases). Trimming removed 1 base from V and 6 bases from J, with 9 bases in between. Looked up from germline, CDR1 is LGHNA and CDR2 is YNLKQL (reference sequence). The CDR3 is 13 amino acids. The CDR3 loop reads CASSQARQSEVFF. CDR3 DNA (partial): TGTGCCAGCAGCCAAGCCCGACAGTCAGAAGTCTTC.

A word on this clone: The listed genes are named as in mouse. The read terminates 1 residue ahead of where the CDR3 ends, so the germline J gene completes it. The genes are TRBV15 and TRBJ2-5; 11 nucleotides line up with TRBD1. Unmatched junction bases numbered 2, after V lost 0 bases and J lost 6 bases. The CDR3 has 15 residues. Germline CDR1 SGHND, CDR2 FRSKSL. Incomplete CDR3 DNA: TGTGCCAGCAGTTTAGCGGGGGACAGGGGGGACACCCAGTAC. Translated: CASSLAGDRGDTQY. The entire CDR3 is CASSLAGDRGDTQYF.